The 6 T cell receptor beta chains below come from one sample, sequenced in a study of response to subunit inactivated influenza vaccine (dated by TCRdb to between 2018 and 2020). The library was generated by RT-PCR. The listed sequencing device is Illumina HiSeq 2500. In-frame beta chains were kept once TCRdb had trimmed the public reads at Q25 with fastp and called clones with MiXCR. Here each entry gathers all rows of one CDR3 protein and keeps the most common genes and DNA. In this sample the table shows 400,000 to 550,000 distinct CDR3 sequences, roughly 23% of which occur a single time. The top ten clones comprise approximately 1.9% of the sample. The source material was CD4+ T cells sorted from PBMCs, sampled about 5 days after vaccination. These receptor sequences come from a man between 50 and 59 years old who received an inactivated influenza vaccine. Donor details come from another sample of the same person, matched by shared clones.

Written as DNA, the CDR3 is TGTGCCAGCAGCTTAGCGCGGGTTAGGCCACCGGCAGATACGCAGTATTTT. This gives the protein CASSLARVRPPADTQYF. The chain links TRBV7-9 to TRBJ2-3; possibly TRBD2 for D (5 bases). V was cut by 0 bases and J by 4 bases, with 17 bases left in between. The germline V gene encodes CDR1 SEHNR and CDR2 FQNEAQ (reference sequence). This CDR3 has 17 residues.

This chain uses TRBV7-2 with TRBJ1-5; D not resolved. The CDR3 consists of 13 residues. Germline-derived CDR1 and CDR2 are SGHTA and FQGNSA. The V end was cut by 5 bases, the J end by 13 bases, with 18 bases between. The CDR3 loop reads CASSQEPGTGQHF. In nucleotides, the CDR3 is TGTGCCAGCAGCCAAGAGCCGGGTACCGGGCAGCATTTT.

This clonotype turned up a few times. CDR3 bases: TGTGCCAGCAGTTACTATGGCCGAACCTACGAGCAGTACTTC. Translation gives CASSYYGRTYEQYF. The chain uses TRBV6-2 or TRBV6-3 and TRBJ2-7; D is undetermined. The CDR3 consists of 14 residues. Trimming removed 1 base at V and 2 bases at J, with 9 bases between. CDR1 MNHEY and CDR2 SVGEGT come from the germline V gene.

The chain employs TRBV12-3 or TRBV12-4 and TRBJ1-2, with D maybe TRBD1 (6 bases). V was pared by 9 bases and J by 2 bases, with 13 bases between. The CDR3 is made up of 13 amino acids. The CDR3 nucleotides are TGTGCCAGTCGGGGGACAATGAACTATGGCTACACCTTC. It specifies CASRGTMNYGYTF.

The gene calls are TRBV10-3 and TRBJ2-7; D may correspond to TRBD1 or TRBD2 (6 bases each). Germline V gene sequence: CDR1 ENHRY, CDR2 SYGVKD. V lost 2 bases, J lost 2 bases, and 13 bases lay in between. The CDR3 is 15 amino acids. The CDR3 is CAISEGRGLPYEQYF. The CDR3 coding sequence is TGTGCCATCAGTGAGGGACGGGGGCTTCCCTACGAGCAGTACTTC.

This CDR3 is CASSQDVSGKYGYTF. As DNA, the CDR3 is TGTGCCAGCAGCCAAGATGTGTCGGGGAAATATGGCTACACCTTC. The chain joins TRBV3-1 to TRBJ1-2, with D unresolved. The length of the CDR3 is 15 residues. Trimming stripped 0 bases from V and 5 bases from J, with 13 bases between. The germline V gene encodes CDR1 LGHDT and CDR2 YNNKEL (reference sequence). The complete variable domain, with remaining parts taken from reference TRBV3-1 and TRBJ1-2, reads DTAVSQTPKYLVTQMGNDKSIKCEQNLGHDTMYWYKQDSKKFLKIMFSYNNKELIINETVPNRFSPKSPDKAHLNLHINSLELGDSAVYFCASSQDVSGKYGYTFGSGTRLTVV.